This section outlines one T cell receptor (beta chain) sequence together with its context. The data are from a study of T cell changes during pregnancy in multiple sclerosis. TCRdb's copy holds only in-frame clones and misses some; the assay was immunoSEQ multiplex PCR. The sample shows about 40,000 clones, 75% to 95% of them seen only once. The CDR3 loop spans 12 amino acids. In germline, CDR1 is MGHDK, CDR2 SYGVNS. V was cut by 5 bases and J by 5 bases, with 7 bases left in between. This clonotype was sampled from a female donor with multiple sclerosis, enrolled in a pregnancy study. J is TRBJ1-5 and V is TRBV25-1; tentatively, D is TRBD1 (5 bases). This specimen consisted of CD4+ T cells from peripheral blood mononuclear cells, obtained in the third trimester of pregnancy. CDR3 DNA sequence: TGTGCCAGCAGTAAGACAGATCAGCCCCAGCATTTT. It translates to CASSKTDQPQHF.